This is a list of T cell receptor beta chains from one sample in a study of T cells after posttransplantation cyclophosphamide. Sequenced by immunoSEQ multiplex PCR; TCRdb stores in-frame clones only, minus some. This sample comprises around 28,000 clones, none seen once only. The sample comprised PBMCs. These receptors came from a woman aged 55-70 years in good health, CMV-negative, and a related stem cell transplant donor. CDR3s include the opening cysteine and the closing phenylalanine or tryptophan. A D gene is named only where the DNA matches it firmly. Rows may omit the clone size; those that give it use once, few, many or a size class.

TRBV28,TRBJ2-5,-,many,TGTGCCAGCAGTTTATCAGGGCCCCCCCAAGAGACCCAGTACTTC,CASSLSGPPQETQYF
TRBV4-2,TRBJ1-5,-,few,TGTGCCAGCAGCCAAGAGGGAGGGGTTCAGCCCCAGCATTTT,CASSQEGGVQPQHF
TRBV6-1,TRBJ2-5,-,many,TGTGCCAGCAGTGCCTTACAAGAGACCCAGTACTTC,CASSALQETQYF
TRBV5-1,TRBJ2-3,-,-,TGCGCCAGGCACGAGGGGGCAGATACGCAGTATTTT,CARHEGADTQYF
TRBV19,TRBJ2-7,TRBD1,many,TGTGCCAGTAGTATGACAGGGGAAAGCTACGAGCAGTACTTC,CASSMTGESYEQYF
TRBV11-2,TRBJ2-3,-,-,TGTGCCAGCAGCTATTCCCCGGGTACGCAGTATTTT,CASSYSPGTQYF
TRBV5-1,TRBJ1-1,TRBD1,many,TGCGCCAGCAGCTTCTGGACAGGGATGAACACTGAAGCTTTCTTT,CASSFWTGMNTEAFF
TRBV9,TRBJ2-3,-,-,TGTGCCACAGGACAGTCTAGCACAGATACGCAGTATTTT,CATGQSSTDTQYF
TRBV10-3,TRBJ2-3,TRBD2,-,TGTGCCCTGGGACTAGCTGGGGGTATGAATACGCAGTATTTT,CALGLAGGMNTQYF
TRBV18,TRBJ1-3,TRBD1,many,TGTGCCAGCTCTCGACAGGGTGGAAACACCATATATTTT,CASSRQGGNTIYF
TRBV27,TRBJ2-5,-,few,TGTGCCAGCAGTTCCTACGACCGCGGATTAGAGACCCAGTACTTC,CASSSYDRGLETQYF
TRBV6-5,TRBJ1-2,-,many,TGTGCCAGCAGTTACTTTTCCCCGGGGAACTATGGCTACACCTTC,CASSYFSPGNYGYTF
TRBV5-4,TRBJ2-1,TRBD2,many,TGTGCCAGCAGCTTGGGGACTAGCGGGGTCTACAATGAGCAGTTCTTC,CASSLGTSGVYNEQFF
TRBV28,TRBJ2-2,TRBD2,-,TGTGCCAGCAGTTTAAGGAGCGGGAGGGCCACCGGGGAGCTGTTTTTT,CASSLRSGRATGELFF
TRBV23-1,TRBJ1-5,TRBD1,few,TGCGCCAGCAGTCAACGGACCCGACAGGGGACCAGCAATCAGCCCCAGCATTTT,CASSQRTRQGTSNQPQHF
TRBV5-1,TRBJ2-7,TRBD2,many,TGCGCCAGCAGCCCCCTGGGAGGTGGGACTAGCGGGGGGCCCCGGGCGTCCTACGAGCAGTACTTC,CASSPLGGGTSGGPRASYEQYF
TRBV6-5,TRBJ2-1,-,many,TGTGCCAGCAGTTATAGACAGGTTCAGGGGGGTGAGCAGTTCTTC,CASSYRQVQGGEQFF
TRBV7-2,TRBJ1-2,-,many,TGTGCCAGCAGCTCCCAGGGAAGGGGCTACACCTTC,CASSSQGRGYTF
TRBV5-8,TRBJ2-3,-,many,TGTGCCAGCAGCTTGGGACTCCCCACAGATACGCAGTATTTT,CASSLGLPTDTQYF
TRBV2,TRBJ2-7,-,many,TGTGCCAGCAGTTTTAGCGGAGTGGAGCAGTACTTC,CASSFSGVEQYF
TRBV18,TRBJ1-4,TRBD1,many,TGTGCCAGCTCACCAGGGGGACAGGGTTCGCAAAAACTGTTTTTT,CASSPGGQGSQKLFF
TRBV4-2,TRBJ2-7,TRBD2,many,TGTGCCAGCAGCCAGGGGGAGCGGGACTCCTACGAGCAGTACTTC,CASSQGERDSYEQYF
TRBV30,TRBJ1-1,TRBD1,-,TGTGCCTCGGGACAGAAAAACACTGAAGCTTTCTTT,CASGQKNTEAFF
TRBV5-4,TRBJ2-1,-,many,TGTGCCAGCAGCCCCGGGCGGGGCTCCTACAATGAGCAGTTCTTC,CASSPGRGSYNEQFF
TRBV5-1,TRBJ2-7,-,few,TGCGCCAGCAGCTTGGATGGGGGCGCGCGCTACGAGCAGTACTTC,CASSLDGGARYEQYF
TRBV27,TRBJ1-1,-,many,TGTGCCAGCAGTAAAGAGTGGACAGCTAACACTGAAGCTTTCTTT,CASSKEWTANTEAFF
TRBV12-3/TRBV12-4,TRBJ1-3,-,many,TGTGCCAGCAGTTTCCAGGGGAGCTCTGGAAACACCATATATTTT,CASSFQGSSGNTIYF